The 24 T cell receptor beta chains reported below all come from one sample, sequenced in a study of T cell clonality in common variable immunodeficiency. The antigens these receptors bind are not known. The table came from immunoSEQ multiplex PCR; TCRdb's copy has only in-frame clones and leaves some out. The sample was found to contain 26,000 or so clones, and every one recurs. Study results and caveats: Common variable immunodeficiency TCR beta sequences reportedly had fewer deletions and N-nucleotide insertions.

The sequenced sample was peripheral blood mononuclear cells. The receptors here all came from a human donor with common variable immunodeficiency.

This clone has at least ten counts. The missing CDR3 end, 3 residues past where the read stops, is filled in from the germline J gene. The chain couples TRBV20-1 to TRBJ2-1, with TRBD2 matching 7 bases. The junction had 6 bases not matched to a gene; V was cut back by 3 bases and J by 7 bases. Germline assignment: CDR1 DFQATT and CDR2 SNEGSKA (reference sequence). CDR3 length equals 13 residues. CDR3 DNA (partial): TGCAGTGCTAGGGCGGGAGTGGGAAATGAG. Amino acids: CSARAGVGNE. The entire CDR3 protein is CSARAGVGNEQFF.

Worth noting for this clone: The read falls 3 residues short of the CDR3 end, and the missing part is taken from the germline J gene. The chain joins TRBV7-3 to TRBJ2-3; D ambiguous. Per the germline V gene, CDR1 is SGHTA and CDR2 is FQGTGA. V was shortened by 2 bases and J by 4 bases, with 10 bases between the two germline ends. The CDR3 runs to 14 residues. CDR3 loop: CASSLGLMADTQYF. The CDR3 bases that were read are TGTGCCAGCAGCTTAGGGCTGATGGCAGATACG. The complete variable domain, with remaining parts taken from reference TRBV7-3 and TRBJ2-3, reads GAGVSQTPSNKVTEKGKYVELRCDPISGHTALYWYRQSLGQGPEFLIYFQGTGAADDSGLPNDRFFAVRPEGSVSTLKIQRTERGDSAVYLCASSLGLMADTQYFGPGTRLTVL.

In its sample, this clone was seen a few times. The read comes to an end 3 residues before the CDR3 does, leaving the germline J gene to fill in the end. V is TRBV20-1 and J is TRBJ2-3; tentative D call: TRBD1 (6 bases). The V end lost 0 bases, the J end lost 0 bases, and 10 bases lay between the germline ends. The CDR3 is 15 amino acids. Germline V gene data show CDR1 as DFQATT and CDR2 as SNEGSKA (reference sequence). The sequenced part of the CDR3 DNA is TGCAGTGCTAGAGATGACAGGCGGAGCACAGATACG. This sequence encodes CSARDDRRSTDT. The complete CDR3 reads CSARDDRRSTDTQYF.

This clone was counted at least ten times. The read comes to an end 3 residues before the CDR3 does, leaving the germline J gene to fill in the end. V gene TRBV5-5 combines with J gene TRBJ1-5; a possible D gene is TRBD1 (6 bases). Looked up from germline, CDR1 is SGHKS and CDR2 is YYEKEE (reference sequence). Trimming cost V 0 bases and J 9 bases, with 16 bases left between them. This CDR3 contains 15 residues. The CDR3 loop is CASSLASGDMGPQHF. The CDR3 DNA, read in part, is TGTGCCAGCAGCTTGGCTTCCGGGGACATGGGGCCC.

As to this clone: The CDR3 goes on 3 residues after the read ends, and that part is filled in from the germline J gene. The gene calls are TRBV7-3 and TRBJ2-7, with TRBD1 as a possible D gene (5 bases). Germline V gene lookup returns CDR1 SGHTA and CDR2 FQGTGA. The CDR3 extends over 14 amino acids. Between the trimmed V and J ends, which lost 6 bases and 5 bases, there was a span of 17 bases. The CDR3 loop reads CASSPSLQGDEQYF. The DNA read from the CDR3 is TGTGCCAGCAGTCCGTCTCTTCAGGGCGACGAG. Complete variable domain (other parts from reference TRBV7-3 and TRBJ2-7): GAGVSQTPSNKVTEKGKYVELRCDPISGHTALYWYRQSLGQGPEFLIYFQGTGAADDSGLPNDRFFAVRPEGSVSTLKIQRTERGDSAVYLCASSPSLQGDEQYFGPGTRLTVT.

This clone showed up just a few times. The read halts 3 residues ahead of the CDR3 end, with the missing end drawn from the germline J gene. V gene TRBV19 combines with J gene TRBJ2-2, with TRBD2 matching 10 bases. This CDR3 spans 16 amino acids. Trimming removed 7 bases from V and 3 bases from J; junction bases left unmatched: 8. CDR1 is LNHDA and CDR2 is SQIVND in the germline V gene (reference sequence). The CDR3 sequence: CASTPSGRTDTGELFF. The CDR3 DNA, read in part, is TGTGCCAGTACCCCTAGCGGGAGAACGGACACCGGGGAG.

At least ten counts were recorded for this clone. The CDR3 extends 3 residues past the end of the read, so its final part is completed from the germline J gene. The chain is built from TRBV10-3 and TRBJ1-2; 9 bases agree with TRBD1. V dropped 6 bases and J dropped 3; count of bases not matched to a gene: 5. This CDR3 has 14 residues. Germline V lookup: CDR1 ENHRY, CDR2 SYGVKD. CDR3: CAIRGGDRDYGYTF. CDR3 DNA (partial): TGTGCCATCAGGGGGGGGGACAGGGACTATGGC.

This clone was picked up many times. The CDR3 end lies 3 residues beyond the end of the read and is filled in from the germline J gene. The chain recombines TRBV19 with TRBJ1-5, with D possibly TRBD1 on 6 matching bases. CDR3 length equals 13 residues. The V and J ends lost 5 bases and 9 bases respectively, with 14 bases between them. Germline V lookup: CDR1 LNHDA, CDR2 SQIVND (reference sequence). CDR3 protein: CASSPATGAPQHF. The sequenced CDR3 bases are TGTGCCAGTAGTCCGGCGACAGGAGCGCCC.

This clone was counted at least ten times. Read coverage stops 3 residues before the CDR3 terminus; the germline J gene supplies the remainder. The rearrangement joins TRBV19 to TRBJ1-5, with 8 bases matching TRBD1. CDR3 length: 16 residues. Germline assignment: CDR1 LNHDA and CDR2 SQIVND (reference sequence). V gave up 7 bases and J gave up 0 bases; unmatched junction bases: 8. The part of the CDR3 DNA that was read is TGTGCCAGTAAGGACGGGACAGGCTATAGCAATCAGCCC. This codes for CASKDGTGYSNQP. The CDR3 in full is CASKDGTGYSNQPQHF.

CDR3 region: CASSSPPGLALTDTQYF. CDR3 DNA, as far as it was read: TGTGCCAGCAGCTCGCCCCCGGGACTAGCGCTAACAGATACG. The chain joins TRBV13 to TRBJ2-3, with TRBD2 matching over 10 bases. The read gets to within 3 residues of the CDR3 end, and the germline J gene fills in the rest. V was pared by 4 bases and J by 3 bases, with 10 bases of the junction left unmatched. This CDR3 contains 17 residues. The germline V gene has CDR1 PRHDT and CDR2 FYEKMQ (reference sequence).

There are many counts of this clone. With the read ending 3 residues before the CDR3 end, the germline J gene is used to fill in that end. The chain is built from TRBV29-1 and TRBJ2-7, with TRBD2 matching over 10 bases. CDR3 length: 13 residues. Germline-derived CDR1 and CDR2 are SQVTM and ANQGSEA. V lost 4 bases and J lost 5; bases outside the gene matches: 5. The CDR3: CSVGLAGTNEQYF. Partial CDR3 DNA: TGCAGCGTTGGACTAGCGGGTACTAACGAG.

The sample holds many counts of this clone. Read sequence stops 3 residues before the CDR3 end, and the germline J gene provides the missing end. V gene TRBV7-9 combines with J gene TRBJ2-1; weak D call: TRBD1 (5 bases). The germline V gene encodes CDR1 SEHNR and CDR2 FQNEAQ (reference sequence). Trimming pared 2 bases from V and 4 bases from J, leaving 12 bases between. The CDR3 sequence is 15 residues long. The CDR3 region is CASSLKGQTYNEQFF. The CDR3 DNA, read in part, is TGTGCCAGCAGCTTAAAAGGACAAACGTACAATGAG.

At least ten counts were recorded for this clone. The read is 3 residues too short to cover the CDR3 end, so that end is filled in from the germline J gene. This chain links TRBV4-1 with TRBJ1-4, with 7 bases aligning to TRBD1. CDR1 MGHRA and CDR2 YSYEKL come from the germline V gene. Germline trimming cut 1 base from V and 2 bases from J; bases unmatched to any gene: 7. The CDR3 totals 17 residues. CDR3 in amino acids: CASSQVQQGYTNEKLFF. The CDR3 bases that were read are TGCGCCAGCAGCCAAGTCCAACAGGGGTACACTAATGAAAAA.

Ten or more counts support this clone. The CDR3 end lies 3 residues beyond the end of the read and is filled in from the germline J gene. The chain has TRBV6-2 or TRBV6-3 and TRBJ1-6; 7 nucleotides line up with TRBD1. The ends lost 4 bases at V and 7 bases at J; junction bases unmatched: 4. The CDR3 runs 14 residues. Germline V gives CDR1 MNHEY, CDR2 SVGEGT. CDR3 DNA (partial): TGTGCCAGCAGTTCCGGACAGGAGAATTCACCC. It translates to CASSSGQENSP. The entire CDR3 reads CASSSGQENSPLHF.

This clone was observed many times. The read halts 3 residues ahead of the CDR3 end, with the missing end drawn from the germline J gene. The rearrangement links TRBV4-2 to TRBJ2-1; 9 bases fit TRBD2. The CDR3 runs to 17 residues. The trim removed 0 bases at V and 8 bases at J, leaving 11 bases unmatched. Germline-derived CDR1 and CDR2 are LGHNA and YNFKEQ. The sequenced part of the CDR3 DNA is TGTGCCAGCAGCCAAGATGCTCCGGGACTAGCTCACCATGAG. It codes for CASSQDAPGLAHHE. In full, the CDR3 is CASSQDAPGLAHHEQFF.

As for this clone: The read ends 3 residues shy of where the CDR3 ends; the end is completed using the germline J gene. The rearrangement joins TRBV5-1 to TRBJ1-5, with unresolved D. V was pared by 0 bases and J by 3 bases, with 7 bases between. Germline V lookup: CDR1 SGHRS, CDR2 YFSETQ. This CDR3 has 14 residues. The sequenced CDR3 bases are TGCGCCAGCAGCTTGGATAGGGCCAATCAGCCC. It yields the protein CASSLDRANQP. Given in full, the CDR3 is CASSLDRANQPQHF.

This clone was seen at least ten times. Incomplete CDR3 DNA: TGTGCCAGCAGCTCGAACCAGTACAATGAG. It yields the protein CASSSNQYNE. The CDR3 in its entirety is CASSSNQYNEQFF. V gene TRBV5-5 combines with J gene TRBJ2-1; no reliable D call. Read data end 3 residues before the CDR3 end; the end is taken from the germline J gene. The V end lost 3 bases, the J end lost 4 bases, and 8 bases lay between the germline ends. This CDR3 has 13 amino acids. Germline V lookup: CDR1 SGHKS, CDR2 YYEKEE (reference sequence).

This clone was observed many times. CDR3 amino acids: CASSHTGGNYGYTF. The sequenced CDR3 bases are TGCGCCAGCAGCCATACAGGGGGAAACTATGGC. This sequence joins TRBV5-1 and TRBJ1-2, with TRBD1 identical over 8 bases. The read gets to within 3 residues of the CDR3 end, and the germline J gene fills in the rest. The CDR3 length is 14 residues. The germline V gene has CDR1 SGHRS and CDR2 YFSETQ. V was pared by 4 bases and J by 2 bases, with 4 bases of the junction left unmatched.

This clone was detected a few times. The read is 3 residues too short to cover the CDR3 end, so that end is filled in from the germline J gene. The chain joins TRBV30 to TRBJ2-1; the D gene is possibly TRBD2 (12 bases). Per germline, CDR1 GTSNPN and CDR2 SVGIG (reference sequence). The CDR3 totals 17 residues. V gave up 4 bases and J gave up 4 bases, with 23 bases separating them. This CDR3 is CAWTGTGGTSGYNEQFF. The DNA read from the CDR3 is TGTGCCTGGACCGGGACAGGGGGGACTAGCGGGTACAATGAG.

This clone appeared many times. Here the CDR3 reads CASSLFGVGETQYF. CDR3 DNA (partial): TGCGCCAGCAGCTTGTTCGGGGTTGGCGAGACC. This rearrangement joins TRBV5-1 to TRBJ2-5; the D gene is possibly TRBD2 (5 bases). The read finishes 3 residues shy of the CDR3 end, and the germline J gene is used to complete it. The CDR3 is made up of 14 amino acids. Germline values: CDR1 SGHRS, CDR2 YFSETQ. V gave up 1 base and J gave up 5 bases, with 12 bases separating them.

This clone showed up many times. The read terminates 3 residues before the CDR3 end, so the remaining end is supplied by the germline J gene. The genes are TRBV2 and TRBJ2-1; 9 bases are a match to TRBD1. V trimming: 5 bases; J trimming: 9 bases; junction bases outside the gene matches: 11. Germline V CDR1 and CDR2: SNHLY, FYNNEI. The CDR3 is 15 residues long. The CDR3 here is CASSPTTTGGSEQFF. Incomplete CDR3 DNA: TGTGCCAGCAGTCCCACGACCACAGGGGGCAGTGAG.

This clone was found a few times. The read terminates 3 residues before the CDR3 end, so the remaining end is supplied by the germline J gene. This chain joins TRBV5-1 and TRBJ1-5; possibly TRBD1 for D (6 bases). V was clipped by 1 base and J by 4 bases, with 12 bases between them. Germline values: CDR1 SGHRS, CDR2 YFSETQ. The CDR3 loop spans 15 amino acids. Incomplete CDR3 DNA: TGCGCCAGCAGCTTGATGCCGGGACAAAATCAGCCC. Amino acid sequence: CASSLMPGQNQP. The full CDR3 protein is CASSLMPGQNQPQHF.

In its sample, this clone was seen a few times. The CDR3 goes on 3 residues after the read ends, and that part is filled in from the germline J gene. This chain uses TRBV20-1 with TRBJ2-7; D may be TRBD1 (6 bases). V gave up 3 bases and J gave up 6 bases, with 12 bases separating them. The germline CDR1 and CDR2 sequences are DFQATT and SNEGSKA (reference sequence). The CDR3 is 12 amino acids. CDR3 sequence: CSARVAGVEQYF. The covered CDR3 bases are TGCAGTGCTAGGGTCGCAGGGGTCGAG.

Many counts were recorded for this clone. The read halts 3 residues ahead of the CDR3 end, with the missing end drawn from the germline J gene. This sample includes further DNA sequences coding for the same CDR3. The chain carries TRBV11-2 and TRBJ1-1; possible D gene TRBD1, 6 bases. The CDR3 covers 13 residues. Trimming shortened V by 5 bases and J by 6 bases, and 13 bases separated the two germline ends. Germline values: CDR1 SGHAT, CDR2 FQNNGV. The DNA read from the CDR3 is TGTGCCAGCAGCCCCGGGACAACTCCTGAA. Translated: CASSPGTTPE. The entire CDR3 is CASSPGTTPEAFF.